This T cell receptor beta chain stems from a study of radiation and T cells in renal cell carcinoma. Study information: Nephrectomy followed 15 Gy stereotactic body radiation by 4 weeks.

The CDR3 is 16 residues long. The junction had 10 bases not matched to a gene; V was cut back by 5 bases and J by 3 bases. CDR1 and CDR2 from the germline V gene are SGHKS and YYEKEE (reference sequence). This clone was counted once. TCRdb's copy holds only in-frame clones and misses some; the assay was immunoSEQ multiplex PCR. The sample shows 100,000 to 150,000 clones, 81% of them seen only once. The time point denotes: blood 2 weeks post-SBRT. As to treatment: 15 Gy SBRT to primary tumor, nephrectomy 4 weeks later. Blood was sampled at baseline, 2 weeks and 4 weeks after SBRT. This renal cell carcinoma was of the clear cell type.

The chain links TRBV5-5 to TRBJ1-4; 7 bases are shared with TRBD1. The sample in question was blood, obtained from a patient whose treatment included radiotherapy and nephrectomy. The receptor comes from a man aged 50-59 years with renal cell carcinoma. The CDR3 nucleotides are TGTGCCAGCAGTCAACCAACAGGGGCGGCTAATGAAAAACTGTTTTTT. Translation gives CASSQPTGAANEKLFF.